The 8 T cell receptor beta chains below all came from one sample that was sequenced in a study of blood T cell repertoires in COVID-19. The protocol was immunoSEQ multiplex PCR, while the TCRdb copy is restricted to in-frame clones and leaves out a portion. The table records 30,000 to 40,000 clones, around 80% of them present only once. The sequenced sample consisted of peripheral blood. All receptors come from an elderly man with active or convalescent COVID-19.

The rearrangement uses TRBV7-2 and TRBJ1-1; D is undetermined. V was pared by 1 base and J by 0 bases, with 6 bases between. The V gene's germline CDR1 is SGHTA and CDR2 FQGNSA. The CDR3 covers 14 residues. For the CDR3, the DNA is TGTGCCAGCAGCTTAGGAGGTGTGAACACTGAAGCTTTCTTT. Translated, it gives CASSLGGVNTEAFF.

This sequence joins TRBV7-2 and TRBJ2-1; possible D gene TRBD2, 5 bases. The CDR3 loop spans 14 amino acids. Trimming left V 3 bases short and J 7 bases short, with 13 bases between. The germline V gene encodes CDR1 SGHTA and CDR2 FQGNSA. CDR3 DNA: TGTGCCAGCAGCTTCACCGGGATTCGGAATGAGCAGTTCTTC. As protein: CASSFTGIRNEQFF.

This rearrangement joins TRBV29-1 to TRBJ1-2; 8 bases agree with TRBD1. This CDR3 region has 15 residues. The germline V gene encodes CDR1 SQVTM and CDR2 ANQGSEA. J lost 3 bases, V lost 6 bases, and 12 bases had no gene match. CDR3 sequence: CSVAPAGGLDYGYTF. DNA of the CDR3: TGCAGCGTCGCCCCTGCAGGGGGCTTGGACTATGGCTACACCTTC.

The chain joins TRBV6-2 or TRBV6-3 to TRBJ2-7, with 10 nucleotides matching TRBD1. This CDR3 comprises 16 residues. V lost 2 bases, J lost 4 bases, and 8 bases stayed unmatched. The germline CDR1 and CDR2 sequences are MNHEY and SVGEGT. In nucleotides, the CDR3 is TGTGCCAGCAGTTACACCCCCAGGACAGGGGGGTACGAGCAGTACTTC. Translated: CASSYTPRTGGYEQYF.

This clone was recorded a few times. For the CDR3, the DNA is TGTGCCTGGAGTCCAACAAGGGGGATTTCACCCCTCCACTTT. Its translation is CAWSPTRGISPLHF. This chain joins TRBV30 and TRBJ1-6; a possible D gene is TRBD1 (6 bases). The CDR3 loop spans 14 amino acids. With 2 bases removed from V and 9 bases from J, the gap between germline ends came to 14 bases. Per germline, CDR1 GTSNPN and CDR2 SVGIG (reference sequence).

As DNA, the CDR3 is TGCGCCAGCAGCTCCGGGACAGGGGGTTATTCACCCCTCCACTTT. Its translation is CASSSGTGGYSPLHF. The V gene is TRBV5-1, the J gene TRBJ1-6, with 11 bases identical to TRBD1. Germline V gives CDR1 SGHRS, CDR2 YFSETQ. CDR3 length: 15 amino acids. V was clipped by 3 bases and J by 8 bases; unmatched bases: 4.

The V call is TRBV5-6, the J call TRBJ1-2; 9 bases agree with TRBD1. Germline assignment: CDR1 SGHDT and CDR2 YYEEEE. J lost 5 bases, V lost 0 bases, and 5 bases had no gene match. This CDR3 has 15 residues. The CDR3 DNA follows: TGTGCCAGCAGCTTGGGGGGGACAGGGCTGTATGGCTACACCTTC. This codes for CASSLGGTGLYGYTF.

This clone has only one observation. The chain uses TRBV6-6 and TRBJ2-7, with 12 bases aligning to TRBD2. The CDR3 length is 15 residues. V lost 6 bases to trimming and J lost 4 bases; unmatched junction nucleotides: 7. Looked up from germline, CDR1 is MNHNY and CDR2 is SVGAGI (reference sequence). The CDR3 DNA sequence: TGTGCCAGCAGCGAACTAGCGGGAGGTCCGTACGAGCAGTACTTC. Amino acids: CASSELAGGPYEQYF.